These 18 T cell receptor beta chains originate from one sample sequenced in a study of metastatic and nonmetastatic thyroid tumors. TCRdb re-clonotyped the PCR reads via MiXCR. Of under 35,000 clones listed, under 40% are singletons. Before thyroid surgery, none of the patients had received any treatment. Sequenced input: tumor tissue. The receptors were sampled from a female donor with papillary thyroid cancer or a benign thyroid nodule (not recorded which). Some clones in this sample may be carry-over from other donors' samples.

This rearrangement joins TRBV5-5 to TRBJ1-1; D is undetermined. Trimming shortened V by 5 bases and J by 5 bases, and 10 bases separated the two germline ends. The CDR3 is 12 amino acids. Germline assignment: CDR1 SGHKS and CDR2 YYEKEE (reference sequence). The CDR3 reads CASREELTEAFF. The CDR3 bases are TGTGCCAGCAGGGAAGAGTTAACTGAAGCTTTCTTT.

This clone showed up just a few times. The V and J genes are TRBV12-3 or TRBV12-4 and TRBJ2-3; perhaps TRBD2 as D (6 bases). The germline V and J ends were trimmed by 2 bases and 12 bases, with 12 bases remaining between them. The CDR3 has 12 amino acids. Here the CDR3 reads CASSLWGDPQYF. CDR3 nucleotides: TGTGCCAGCAGTTTATGGGGGGACCCCCAGTATTTT.

The chain recombines TRBV4-1 with TRBJ2-7; D is perhaps TRBD1 (6 bases). Germline V gene lookup returns CDR1 MGHRA and CDR2 YSYEKL. CDR3 length equals 15 residues. Trimming cost V 4 bases and J 0 bases, with 13 bases left between them. CDR3 amino acids: CASSLVQGSSYEQYF. The CDR3 DNA reads TGCGCCAGCAGCCTTGTACAGGGAAGCTCCTACGAGCAGTACTTC.

This clone has just a few counts. The gene calls are TRBV6-1 and TRBJ2-2, with 8 nucleotides matching TRBD1. V shed 6 bases, J shed 0 bases, and the junction held 6 bases outside the gene matches. This CDR3 is built from 16 residues. Germline V gene sequence: CDR1 MNHNS, CDR2 SASEGT. The CDR3 protein is CASSPRTGSNTGELFF. The CDR3 coding sequence is TGTGCCAGCAGCCCAAGGACAGGGTCGAACACCGGGGAGCTGTTTTTT.

This clone was seen only once. J is TRBJ1-5 and V is TRBV20-1; 7 bases are shared with TRBD1. Germline CDR1 and CDR2: DFQATT and SNEGSKA (reference sequence). Unmatched junction bases numbered 4, after V lost 0 bases and J lost 2 bases. This CDR3 region has 15 residues. This chain's CDR3 is CSARDPTGGNQPQHF. Written as DNA, the CDR3 is TGCAGTGCTAGAGATCCCACAGGGGGCAATCAGCCCCAGCATTTT.

This chain links TRBV5-1 with TRBJ1-1, with unresolved D. The CDR3 extends over 13 amino acids. Trimming shortened V by 0 bases and J by 0 bases, and 3 bases separated the two germline ends. Germline CDR1 and CDR2: SGHRS and YFSETQ. The CDR3: CASSLGMNTEAFF. The CDR3 coding sequence is TGCGCCAGCAGCTTGGGGATGAACACTGAAGCTTTCTTT.

This clone was recorded a few times. The chain carries TRBV6-2 or TRBV6-3 and TRBJ1-5, with D possibly matching TRBD1 (5 bases). CDR1 is MNHEY and CDR2 is SVGEGT in the germline V gene. The V end lost 2 bases, the J end lost 2 bases, and 19 bases lay between the germline ends. This CDR3 region has 18 residues. In nucleotides, the CDR3 is TGTGCCAGCAGTTACGGTTTGGCAGGGTATGAGGGCAATCAGCCCCAGCATTTT. Translation gives CASSYGLAGYEGNQPQHF.

This chain links TRBV11-2 with TRBJ2-3; 10 bases are a match to TRBD2. The length of the CDR3 is 15 residues. V gave up 5 bases and J gave up 4 bases; unmatched junction bases: 6. Looked up from germline, CDR1 is SGHAT and CDR2 is FQNNGV. CDR3 in amino acids: CASSRGTSVPDTQYF. CDR3 coding DNA: TGTGCCAGCAGCCGCGGGACTAGCGTCCCAGATACGCAGTATTTT. The whole variable domain, remainder taken from reference TRBV11-2 and TRBJ2-3, is EAGVAQSPRYKIIEKRQSVAFWCNPISGHATLYWYQQILGQGPKLLIQFQNNGVVDDSQLPKDRFSAERLKGVDSTLKIQPAKLEDSAVYLCASSRGTSVPDTQYFGPGTRLTVL.

This chain joins TRBV4-1 and TRBJ2-7; 7 bases are shared with TRBD2. This CDR3 has 14 amino acids. Trimming took 0 bases from V and 4 from J; bases not matched to a gene: 3. Germline V lookup: CDR1 MGHRA, CDR2 YSYEKL. The CDR3 protein is CASSQEVGGYEQYF. For the CDR3, the DNA is TGCGCCAGCAGCCAAGAAGTCGGGGGGTACGAGCAGTACTTC.

About this clone itself: Germline is not matched at one junction end, which may reflect a read error. The chain recombines TRBV5-1 with TRBJ1-6; the match to TRBD1 covers 7 bases. CDR1 and CDR2 from the germline V gene are SGHRS and YFSETQ. The length of the CDR3 is 15 residues. CDR3 nucleotide sequence: TGCGCCAGCAGTTTGGGTGACAGGGTGTCTTCACCCCTCCACTTT. Its protein product is CASSLGDRVSSPLHF.

This clone was found a few times. The chain joins TRBV6-5 to TRBJ2-7; D uncertain. Trimming removed 0 bases from V and 4 bases from J, with 7 bases in between. Germline V gene sequence: CDR1 MNHEY, CDR2 SVGAGI. CDR3 length equals 13 residues. The CDR3 is CASSYSTVYEQYF. In nucleotides, the CDR3 is TGTGCCAGCAGTTACTCGACCGTATACGAGCAGTACTTC.

This clone turned up a few times. The V gene is TRBV6-1, the J gene TRBJ2-7, with 8 bases that match TRBD2. The V segment lost 7 bases and the J segment 3 bases; nucleotides outside the gene matches: 11. The CDR3 contains 15 residues. Germline V gene sequence: CDR1 MNHNS, CDR2 SASEGT. DNA for the CDR3: TGTGCCAGCACCGGACCGGGACTAGTTGTCTACGAGCAGTACTTC. Its translation is CASTGPGLVVYEQYF.

This clone was observed many times. This chain uses TRBV28 with TRBJ2-1; 7 bases are a match to TRBD2. The germline V gene encodes CDR1 MDHEN and CDR2 SYDVKM. This CDR3 contains 19 residues. V gave up 3 bases and J gave up 6 bases; unmatched junction bases: 20. In DNA form, the CDR3 reads TGTGCCAGCAGTTTGGAGTTTGCGGGAGCTATAGTGGGGGGCAATGAGCAGTTCTTC. This translates into CASSLEFAGAIVGGNEQFF.

The chain is built from TRBV11-2 and TRBJ2-3; D may be TRBD2 (6 bases). Germline values: CDR1 SGHAT, CDR2 FQNNGV. Between the trimmed V and J ends, which lost 5 bases and 2 bases, there was a span of 17 bases. The CDR3 covers 16 residues. Written as DNA, the CDR3 is TGTGCCAGCAGCGGCGGGGACCGACCAAACACAGATACGCAGTATTTT. As protein: CASSGGDRPNTDTQYF.

This clone has a handful of counts. The rearrangement joins TRBV6-1 to TRBJ1-2, with 7 bases identical to TRBD1. The CDR3 contains 14 residues. After removal of 3 bases from V and 3 bases from J, the junction contained 4 bases not matched to a gene. Germline V gives CDR1 MNHNS, CDR2 SASEGT. The CDR3: CASSDHRGDYGYTF. Here the CDR3 DNA reads TGTGCCAGCAGTGACCACAGGGGAGACTATGGCTACACCTTC.

This clone was detected a few times. This sequence joins TRBV7-6 and TRBJ2-7; 9 bases match TRBD1. Germline loops: CDR1 SGHVS, CDR2 FNYEAQ. V shed 6 bases and J 6 bases; nucleotides not matched to a gene: 3. The CDR3 extends over 12 amino acids. CDR3 loop: CASSPTGGEQYF. CDR3 bases: TGTGCCAGCAGTCCGACAGGGGGCGAGCAGTACTTC.

There are a few counts of this clone. This chain links TRBV6-1 with TRBJ2-7; D possibly corresponds to TRBD2 (5 bases). Trimming removed 0 bases from V and 6 bases from J, with 18 bases in between. CDR1 and CDR2 (germline): MNHNS, SASEGT. The CDR3 is 16 amino acids. CDR3 region: CASSEALGRGTPEQYF. CDR3 nucleotide sequence: TGTGCCAGCAGTGAAGCCCTCGGACGGGGAACTCCCGAGCAGTACTTC.

The gene calls are TRBV6-1 and TRBJ1-1; TRBD1 might be the D (6 bases). Trimming left V 7 bases short and J 2 bases short, with 11 bases between. There are 13 residues in the CDR3. Germline assignment: CDR1 MNHNS and CDR2 SASEGT. CDR3 loop: CASTGQTNTEAFF. Here the CDR3 DNA reads TGTGCCAGCACGGGACAAACTAACACTGAAGCTTTCTTT.